A single sample is the source of the 29 T cell receptor beta chains below, sequenced in a study of cytomegalovirus exposure and HLA in healthy donors. PCR used 60 Vbeta primers and 13 Jbeta primers. Sequenced by immunoSEQ multiplex PCR; TCRdb stores in-frame clones only, minus some. The sample includes more than 90,000 clones, under 90% of them seen just once. Material for sequencing was PBMCs. These receptors came from a woman in her seventies in good health and CMV-seropositive.

This chain uses TRBV7-2 with TRBJ2-7, with 7 bases lining up with TRBD1. The CDR3 runs 13 residues. The trim removed 5 bases at V and 4 bases at J, leaving 5 bases unmatched. The V gene's germline CDR1 is SGHTA and CDR2 FQGNSA. CDR3 residues: CASSRDREYEQYF. The CDR3 nucleotides read TGTGCCAGCAGCCGGGACAGAGAGTACGAGCAGTACTTC.

The chain joins TRBV27 to TRBJ1-5, with D possibly matching TRBD1 (5 bases). Germline V gene lookup returns CDR1 MNHEY and CDR2 SMNVEV (reference sequence). The CDR3 spans 15 residues. Trimming removed 5 bases from V and 2 bases from J, with 13 bases in between. The CDR3 DNA follows: TGTGCCAGCAGTCTAGGGGTCCCCGGCAATCAGCCCCAGCATTTT. Translating gives CASSLGVPGNQPQHF.

The gene calls are TRBV11-2 and TRBJ1-1; 9 nucleotides line up with TRBD1. V was pared by 5 bases and J by 6 bases, with 13 bases of the junction left unmatched. The CDR3 covers 16 residues. Germline V gene data show CDR1 as SGHAT and CDR2 as FQNNGV. The CDR3 protein is CASSKTYRGPGAEAFF. The CDR3 DNA reads as TGTGCCAGCAGCAAGACTTACAGGGGGCCGGGGGCTGAAGCTTTCTTT.

This rearrangement joins TRBV7-9 to TRBJ1-2; no definite D call. V lost 1 base to trimming and J lost 4 bases, with 13 bases between them. CDR1 is SEHNR and CDR2 is FQNEAQ in the germline V gene (reference sequence). The CDR3 is made up of 15 amino acids. The DNA of the CDR3 is TGTGCCAGCAGCTTAGTGCGGGCAGGAAGCTATGGCTACACCTTC. Its translation is CASSLVRAGSYGYTF.

The rearrangement uses TRBV5-4 and TRBJ2-1; 7 bases are a match to TRBD2. Germline loops: CDR1 SGHNT, CDR2 YYREEE (reference sequence). V lost 4 bases, J lost 2 bases, and 12 bases stayed unmatched. The CDR3 covers 17 residues. Here the CDR3 DNA reads TGTGCCAGCAGCAAAGTAATCGACGGGAGGACCTACAATGAGCAGTTCTTC. As protein: CASSKVIDGRTYNEQFF.

This clone is medium-sized in the sample. This rearrangement joins TRBV5-6 to TRBJ1-1; no definite D call. The CDR3 is made up of 14 amino acids. Trimming pared 0 bases from V and 1 base from J, leaving 7 bases between. Germline CDR1 SGHDT, CDR2 YYEEEE. In DNA, the CDR3 is TGTGCCAGCAGCTTGGATGAGCGGAACACTGAAGCTTTCTTT. As protein: CASSLDERNTEAFF.

The genes are TRBV5-1 and TRBJ2-3, with 9 bases identical to TRBD2. V dropped 3 bases and J dropped 1; count of bases not matched to a gene: 9. This CDR3 is built from 17 residues. The germline gives CDR1 SGHRS, CDR2 YFSETQ. As DNA, the CDR3 is TGCGCCAGCAGCTCCTTAGCGGGAGCGAGGGGCACAGATACGCAGTATTTT. It yields the protein CASSSLAGARGTDTQYF.

This chain connects TRBV30 to TRBJ2-2; possible D gene TRBD2, 6 bases. The germline CDR1 and CDR2 sequences are GTSNPN and SVGIG (reference sequence). V was pared by 8 bases and J by 4 bases, with 20 bases between. The CDR3 covers 15 residues. The CDR3 loop is CARQERGGATGELFF. CDR3 bases: TGTGCCCGTCAGGAGAGGGGAGGTGCCACCGGGGAGCTGTTTTTT.

The J gene is TRBJ2-3, the V gene TRBV9; 9 bases match TRBD2. The V segment lost 0 bases and the J segment 0 bases; nucleotides outside the gene matches: 8. The CDR3 totals 18 residues. The germline V gene encodes CDR1 SGDLS and CDR2 YYNGEE. CDR3 protein: CASSVATLAGSSTDTQYF. In DNA, the CDR3 is TGTGCCAGCAGCGTAGCTACTCTAGCGGGGTCTAGCACAGATACGCAGTATTTT.

The rearrangement uses TRBV5-1 and TRBJ1-2; 7 bases align to TRBD1. CDR3 size: 13 residues. V trimming: 4 bases; J trimming: 7 bases; junction bases outside the gene matches: 7. Germline CDR1 and CDR2: SGHRS and YFSETQ. CDR3 DNA sequence: TGCGCCAGCAGCCCGGAGGGGGCGGGTGGCTACACCTTC. Translated, it gives CASSPEGAGGYTF.

The chain combines TRBV6-6 with TRBJ2-1, with D possibly being TRBD1 (6 bases). V shed 4 bases and J shed 4 bases, with 11 bases lying between them. CDR3 length equals 14 residues. Germline-derived CDR1 and CDR2 are MNHNY and SVGAGI (reference sequence). CDR3 nucleotides: TGTGCCAGCAGTTTAGCAGGGGTTTACAATGAGCAGTTCTTC. Translated, it gives CASSLAGVYNEQFF.

This clone was found a few times. V is TRBV4-2 and J is TRBJ1-4; the match to TRBD1 covers 7 bases. CDR1 is LGHNA, CDR2 YNFKEQ, per germline. The junction had 7 bases not matched to a gene; V was cut back by 5 bases and J by 7 bases. This CDR3 spans 14 amino acids. CDR3 in DNA: TGTGCCAGCAGCTTAGGCAGGGGGAGTGAAAAACTGTTTTTT. Translation gives CASSLGRGSEKLFF.

The rearrangement links TRBV14 to TRBJ2-3; 8 bases align to TRBD2. Germline assignment: CDR1 SGHDN and CDR2 FVKESK. CDR3 length equals 16 residues. With 0 bases clipped from V and 3 bases from J, the junction kept 5 bases outside the gene matches. The CDR3 protein is CASSQDAGGLTDTQYF. The CDR3 DNA is TGTGCCAGCAGCCAAGATGCGGGAGGCCTGACAGATACGCAGTATTTT.

The chain carries TRBV14 and TRBJ1-5; 9 bases fit TRBD1. CDR1 and CDR2 (germline): SGHDN, FVKESK. The CDR3 sequence is 18 residues long. Trimming took 4 bases from V and 6 from J; bases not matched to a gene: 16. CDR3 region: CASSPRPGQKGQGQPQHF. The CDR3 nucleotides read TGTGCCAGCAGCCCCCGACCAGGACAGAAGGGACAGGGTCAGCCCCAGCATTTT.

On this clone itself: The same CDR3 is also encoded by other DNA sequences in this sample. The chain couples TRBV18 to TRBJ2-7; TRBD1 aligns across 7 bases. CDR3 length: 15 residues. CDR1 and CDR2 (germline): KGHSH, LQKENI. Trimming cost V 3 bases and J 0 bases; bases outside gene matches: 5. This CDR3 reads CASSPETGSSYEQYF. CDR3 coding DNA: TGTGCCAGCTCACCGGAGACAGGGAGCTCCTACGAGCAGTACTTC.

The chain has TRBV5-1 and TRBJ2-2; tentatively, D is TRBD1 (5 bases). Between the trimmed V and J ends, which lost 0 bases and 2 bases, there was a span of 8 bases. Germline values: CDR1 SGHRS, CDR2 YFSETQ. This CDR3 is 15 amino acids long. The CDR3 loop reads CASSLGQTNTGELFF. CDR3 in DNA: TGCGCCAGCAGCTTGGGACAGACCAACACCGGGGAGCTGTTTTTT. Full variable domain (missing parts from reference TRBV5-1 and TRBJ2-2): KAGVTQTPRYLIKTRGQQVTLSCSPISGHRSVSWYQQTPGQGLQFLFEYFSETQRNKGNFPGRFSGRQFSNSRSEMNVSTLELGDSALYLCASSLGQTNTGELFFGEGSRLTVL.

This clone was seen only once. The chain employs TRBV20-1 and TRBJ1-2; D possibly corresponds to TRBD1 (5 bases). The V and J ends lost 6 bases and 8 bases respectively, with 10 bases between them. Germline loops: CDR1 DFQATT, CDR2 SNEGSKA (reference sequence). This CDR3 region has 10 residues. CDR3: CSAPTGGYTF. CDR3 sequence (DNA): TGCAGTGCGCCTACAGGAGGCTACACCTTC.

The chain is built from TRBV15 and TRBJ1-2; weak D call: TRBD1 (5 bases). Trimming took off 6 bases at V and 0 bases at J, with 14 bases between the two ends. Per germline, CDR1 LNHNV and CDR2 YYDKDF (reference sequence). The length of the CDR3 is 15 residues. The CDR3 DNA reads as TGTGCCACCAGGGACGGGGGGAGGACTAACTATGGCTACACCTTC. It encodes CATRDGGRTNYGYTF.

This CDR3 reads CASSLQGGNEKLFF. DNA for the CDR3: TGTGCCAGCAGCTTACAGGGAGGTAATGAAAAACTGTTTTTT. This chain connects TRBV11-3 to TRBJ1-4; TRBD1 is a possible D gene (5 bases). The CDR3 is 14 amino acids. The V gene's germline CDR1 is SGHNT and CDR2 YENEEA. Deletions cut 2 bases from V and 4 bases from J, with 8 bases between.

The chain recombines TRBV29-1 with TRBJ2-5; 11 nucleotides align to TRBD2. Germline trimming cut 7 bases from V and 5 bases from J; bases unmatched to any gene: 15. This CDR3 spans 16 amino acids. Germline lookup yields CDR1 SQVTM and CDR2 ANQGSEA. The CDR3 is CSGLGSSGRLWETQYF. CDR3 coding DNA: TGCAGCGGATTGGGGTCTAGCGGGAGGTTGTGGGAGACCCAGTACTTC.

The gene calls are TRBV21-1 and TRBJ1-5; the DNA was not used to check the table's D call, TRBD1. TRBV21-1 is a pseudogene segment. The length of the CDR3 is 19 residues. CDR3 coding DNA: TGTGCCAGCAGCAAAGTGAACCACAGGGGGCGCAGGATGGATCAGCCCCAGCATTTT. This sequence encodes CASSKVNHRGRRMDQPQHF.

The genes are TRBV19 and TRBJ1-4; the D gene is possibly TRBD1 (6 bases). This CDR3 contains 15 residues. V shed 7 bases and J shed 0 bases, with 12 bases lying between them. Germline V gene data show CDR1 as LNHDA and CDR2 as SQIVND (reference sequence). For the CDR3, the DNA is TGTGCCAGTATTGGCAGGGGAGCAACTAATGAAAAACTGTTTTTT. This sequence encodes CASIGRGATNEKLFF.

The chain links TRBV7-9 to TRBJ2-3, with TRBD1 as a possible D gene (6 bases). The V end was cut by 6 bases, the J end by 3 bases, with 10 bases between. Germline assignment: CDR1 SEHNR and CDR2 FQNEAQ (reference sequence). This CDR3 is built from 13 residues. CDR3 nucleotides: TGTGCCAGCAGATCCGGACAGACAGATACGCAGTATTTT. Protein: CASRSGQTDTQYF.

The chain combines TRBV7-9 with TRBJ2-6; the match to TRBD1 covers 10 bases. Germline V lookup: CDR1 SEHNR, CDR2 FQNEAQ (reference sequence). This CDR3 has 17 amino acids. The ends lost 5 bases at V and 0 bases at J; junction bases unmatched: 4. The CDR3 spells CASSPGQGFSGANVLTF. Here the CDR3 DNA reads TGTGCCAGCAGCCCGGGACAGGGGTTCTCTGGGGCCAACGTCCTGACTTTC.

This chain joins TRBV7-2 and TRBJ1-2; 7 nucleotides match TRBD1. The CDR3 runs to 14 residues. CDR1 is SGHTA and CDR2 is FQGNSA in the germline V gene. With V trimmed by 4 bases and J by 6 bases, 8 bases remained unmatched. The CDR3 reads CASSSGQGEHGYTF. CDR3 coding DNA: TGTGCCAGCAGCTCCGGCCAGGGGGAGCATGGCTACACCTTC.

The J gene is TRBJ1-5, the V gene TRBV7-2, with 10 positions matching TRBD1. V was clipped by 1 base and J by 5 bases; unmatched bases: 2. Germline V gene data show CDR1 as SGHTA and CDR2 as FQGNSA. The CDR3 spans 15 residues. This CDR3 reads CASSLGGTGDQPQHF. In nucleotides, the CDR3 is TGTGCCAGCAGCTTAGGAGGGACAGGGGATCAGCCCCAGCATTTT.

The genes are TRBV4-3 and TRBJ1-2; 8 nucleotides agree with TRBD1. From germline, CDR1 is LGHNA and CDR2 YSLEER. V trimming: 0 bases; J trimming: 4 bases; junction bases outside the gene matches: 10. CDR3 size: 17 residues. The CDR3 spells CASSQDRPGQGGYGYTF. The CDR3 bases are TGCGCCAGCAGCCAAGATCGCCCCGGACAGGGAGGCTATGGCTACACCTTC.

This chain uses TRBV7-2 with TRBJ1-3; D may be TRBD1 (5 bases). V was clipped by 3 bases and J by 4 bases, with 13 bases between them. There are 15 residues in the CDR3. From germline, CDR1 is SGHTA and CDR2 FQGNSA. The CDR3 DNA is TGTGCCAGCAGCTTGGAGGGGCAGGGAGGAAACACCATATATTTT. Protein product: CASSLEGQGGNTIYF. The whole variable domain, filled in from reference TRBV7-2 and TRBJ1-3, reads GAGVSQSPSNKVTEKGKDVELRCDPISGHTALYWYRQSLGQGLEFLIYFQGNSAPDKSGLPSDRFSAERTGGSVSTLTIQRTQQEDSAVYLCASSLEGQGGNTIYFGEGSWLTVV.

V is TRBV6-6 and J is TRBJ2-1; TRBD2 aligns across 7 bases. J was trimmed by 16 bases and V by 4 bases; bases with no gene match: 10. The CDR3 is made up of 12 amino acids. Looked up from germline, CDR1 is MNHNY and CDR2 is SVGAGI (reference sequence). CDR3 loop: CASSSRTSLDFF. CDR3 coding DNA: TGTGCCAGCAGTTCCCGGACTAGTTTAGATTTCTTC.